This T cell receptor (beta chain) was found in a study of blood T cell repertoires in COVID-19. Across the study: COVID-19 samples, acute and convalescent, were from the United States, Italy and Spain.

Profiled with immunoSEQ multiplex PCR; TCRdb holds only in-frame clones, not every one. In the table there are about 330,000 clones, about 91% of which are singletons. V lost 0 bases, J lost 1 base, and 10 bases lay in between. Germline loops: CDR1 SGHTA, CDR2 FQGTGA. CDR3 length equals 15 residues. The rearrangement links TRBV7-3 to TRBJ2-7; D is perhaps TRBD1 (6 bases). The receptor was derived from a man aged 30 to 45 with COVID-19, enrolled during active disease. What was sequenced was peripheral blood. CDR3 sequence: CASSLTSRGSYEQYF. The CDR3 DNA follows: TGTGCCAGCAGCTTAACGTCCAGGGGATCCTACGAGCAGTACTTC.